The present TCR beta chain was sequenced within a study of blood T cell repertoires in COVID-19. Patients from Seattle were sampled longitudinally, starting during active infection. The CDR3 extends over 15 amino acids. Germline values: CDR1 SNHLY, CDR2 FYNNEI. Trimming pared 0 bases from V and 0 bases from J, leaving 8 bases between. Profiling relied on immunoSEQ multiplex PCR, and the TCRdb table lists in-frame clones only, not all of them. The table shows about 350,000 clones, with roughly 87% occurring only once. Sequenced input: peripheral blood. The chain carries TRBV2 and TRBJ1-1; D is uncertain. The receptor comes from a woman between 55 and 75 years old with COVID-19, enrolled during active disease. Written as DNA, the CDR3 is TGTGCCAGCAGTGAAGCCGAGGGTATGAACACTGAAGCTTTCTTT. Residues: CASSEAEGMNTEAFF. Full variable domain (missing parts from reference TRBV2 and TRBJ1-1): EPEVTQTPSHQVTQMGQEVILRCVPISNHLYFYWYRQILGQKVEFLVSFYNNEISEKSEIFDDQFSVERPDGSNFTLKIRSTKLEDSAMYFCASSEAEGMNTEAFFGQGTRLTVV.